The T cell receptor beta chain under discussion was sequenced for a study of tissue T cells after allogeneic stem cell transplantation. Using immunoSEQ multiplex PCR, the repertoire was profiled, and TCRdb retains in-frame clones only, with some absent. This sample carries 9,000 to 9,500 clones, approximately 45% of them seen once, and the ten largest clones take approximately 7.1%. This clone was detected a few times. Its antigen remains unidentified. Gene names follow the mouse nomenclature. The sequence runs out 1 residue before the end of the CDR3; the remainder is reconstructed from the germline J gene. CDR1 and CDR2 (germline): KGHTA, FRNEEI. The V and J ends lost 2 bases and 3 bases, in that order; junction bases with no gene match: 2. The CDR3 length is 14 residues. Study findings and constraints: Motif-based clustering found tissue-specific repertoire signatures shared across patients, though few clones were shared.

Regarding time point: mouse harvest day 7 after allogeneic transplant. Tail vein injection delivered 10^7 T-cell-depleted bone marrow cells and 10^6 splenic CD5+ T cells. The chain recombines TRBV24 with TRBJ2-5, with 7 bases identical to TRBD1. This TCR was sampled from a female BALB/c mouse given C57BL/6 T cells with graft-versus-host disease after an allogeneic hematopoietic cell transplant. The source material was gut tissue. CDR3 DNA, as far as it was read: TGTGCCAGCAGTCTGAGGGGACAGCAAGACACCCAGTAC. Amino acid sequence: CASSLRGQQDTQY. The whole CDR3 sequence reads CASSLRGQQDTQYF.